The 21 T cell receptor beta chains in this list originate from one sample, sequenced in a study of shared clonotypes between healthy human individuals. The assay was immunoSEQ multiplex PCR, and TCRdb's table has in-frame clones only and misses some. There are about 2.4 million clones in the sample; about 92% occur only once, and around 0.14% lies in the top ten. The sequenced material came from naive CD4+ T cells sorted from blood. Subset described: CD45RA+ positively selected. These receptors were taken from a young man in good health.

V gene TRBV11-2 combines with J gene TRBJ1-1; no definite D call. Germline V CDR1 and CDR2: SGHAT, FQNNGV. The CDR3 totals 12 residues. The V end was cut by 5 bases, the J end by 5 bases, with 9 bases between. The DNA of the CDR3 is TGTGCCAGCAGCCCCCAGTATACTGAAGCTTTCTTT. Its protein product is CASSPQYTEAFF.

This clone was counted between two and nine times. V usage is TRBV30 and J usage is TRBJ1-4; perhaps TRBD1 as D (5 bases). The CDR3 length is 11 residues. Germline lookup yields CDR1 GTSNPN and CDR2 SVGIG (reference sequence). The V gene lost 1 base and the J gene lost 14 bases, with 11 bases spanning the gap. The CDR3 loop is CAWSEAGTLFF. In nucleotides, the CDR3 is TGTGCCTGGAGTGAAGCAGGGACGCTGTTTTTT.

The CDR3 loop is CAIWDLLNEQFF. CDR3 bases: TGTGCCATCTGGGATCTACTGAATGAGCAGTTCTTC. The chain recombines TRBV10-3 with TRBJ2-1; D remains unclear. The CDR3 runs 12 residues. V was pared by 8 bases and J by 7 bases, with 12 bases between. Germline CDR1 ENHRY, CDR2 SYGVKD.

The rearrangement joins TRBV28 to TRBJ1-2; D is unclear. In germline, CDR1 is MDHEN, CDR2 SYDVKM. The CDR3 spans 14 residues. V gave up 6 bases and J gave up 1 base, with 12 bases separating them. CDR3 protein: CASSPKGSNYGYTF. As DNA, the CDR3 is TGTGCCAGCAGCCCAAAAGGGAGTAACTATGGCTACACCTTC.

The V and J genes are TRBV5-1 and TRBJ1-4, with D perhaps matching TRBD1 (5 bases). Germline V lookup: CDR1 SGHRS, CDR2 YFSETQ. Between the trimmed V and J ends, which lost 4 bases and 0 bases, there was a span of 10 bases. The CDR3 is 15 amino acids. In nucleotides, the CDR3 is TGCGCCAGCAGCCAAGACAGTGCAACTAATGAAAAACTGTTTTTT. Amino acid sequence: CASSQDSATNEKLFF. Combining the CDR3 with reference TRBV5-1 and TRBJ1-4 gives the whole variable domain KAGVTQTPRYLIKTRGQQVTLSCSPISGHRSVSWYQQTPGQGLQFLFEYFSETQRNKGNFPGRFSGRQFSNSRSEMNVSTLELGDSALYLCASSQDSATNEKLFFGSGTQLSVL.

The rearrangement joins TRBV28 to TRBJ1-2; a possible D gene is TRBD1 (5 bases). Per germline, CDR1 MDHEN and CDR2 SYDVKM. This CDR3 region has 14 residues. V lost 2 bases and J lost 4, with 11 bases in between. The CDR3 nucleotides are TGTGCCAGCAGTTTACAAGGGGCTCCCTATGGCTACACCTTC. Protein sequence: CASSLQGAPYGYTF.

The J gene is TRBJ2-1, the V gene TRBV6-5; D unresolved. The CDR3 extends over 13 amino acids. V lost 4 bases and J 10 bases, leaving 14 bases between the germline ends. Germline lookup yields CDR1 MNHEY and CDR2 SVGAGI. The CDR3 region is CASSSTPAGEQFF. CDR3 in DNA: TGTGCCAGCAGTTCCACCCCCGCTGGCGAGCAGTTCTTC.

The V gene is TRBV5-4, the J gene TRBJ2-5; D is possibly TRBD2 (6 bases). CDR1 SGHNT and CDR2 YYREEE come from the germline V gene (reference sequence). The CDR3 has 14 amino acids. Trimming removed 6 bases from V and 2 bases from J, with 14 bases in between. The CDR3 is CASMTGTLQETQYF. CDR3 nucleotide sequence: TGTGCCAGCATGACGGGGACTTTACAAGAGACCCAGTACTTC.

This sequence joins TRBV28 and TRBJ2-7; D not resolved. Trimming removed 3 bases from V and 10 bases from J, with 10 bases in between. This CDR3 contains 11 residues. The germline gives CDR1 MDHEN, CDR2 SYDVKM. The CDR3 region is CASSFLGIQYF. The CDR3 DNA is TGTGCCAGCAGTTTCCTGGGAATACAGTACTTC.

The chain links TRBV5-5 to TRBJ1-2; D call uncertain. From germline, CDR1 is SGHKS and CDR2 YYEKEE (reference sequence). V lost 0 bases to trimming and J lost 8 bases, with 14 bases between them. The CDR3 runs to 14 residues. The CDR3 here is CASSLESLGIGYTF. The DNA of the CDR3 is TGTGCCAGCAGCTTGGAGTCCCTGGGTATAGGCTACACCTTC.

The genes are TRBV7-9 and TRBJ2-5; D is possibly TRBD2 (6 bases). The germline CDR1 and CDR2 sequences are SEHNR and FQNEAQ (reference sequence). The CDR3 is 12 residues long. Trimming shortened V by 4 bases and J by 10 bases, and 13 bases separated the two germline ends. In DNA form, the CDR3 reads TGTGCCAGCAGCTCAGGAGGGAGTCGCCAGTACTTC. As protein: CASSSGGSRQYF.

The chain carries TRBV2 and TRBJ2-5, with TRBD1 matching 10 bases. CDR3 length equals 15 residues. CDR1 SNHLY and CDR2 FYNNEI come from the germline V gene. The V and J ends lost 6 bases and 1 base, in that order; junction bases with no gene match: 5. The CDR3 loop is CASRRQGATQETQYF. The DNA of the CDR3 is TGTGCCAGCAGACGACAGGGGGCGACCCAAGAGACCCAGTACTTC.

V and J are TRBV4-3 and TRBJ2-1, with D tentatively TRBD2 (5 bases). This CDR3 has 17 amino acids. Trimming left V 2 bases short and J 0 bases short, with 14 bases between. Germline lookup yields CDR1 LGHNA and CDR2 YSLEER. The CDR3 spells CASSQSAYGISYNEQFF. CDR3 bases: TGCGCCAGCAGCCAATCGGCGTACGGGATCTCCTACAATGAGCAGTTCTTC.

This clone has a single count. The V gene is TRBV7-2, the J gene TRBJ2-1, with 7 bases that match TRBD2. In germline, CDR1 is SGHTA, CDR2 FQGNSA. Germline trimming cut 1 base from V and 10 bases from J; bases unmatched to any gene: 7. This CDR3 spans 14 amino acids. This CDR3 is CASSLGGLVHEQFF. DNA for the CDR3: TGTGCCAGCAGCTTAGGCGGACTAGTACACGAGCAGTTCTTC. The variable domain in full, completed from reference TRBV7-2 and TRBJ2-1, reads GAGVSQSPSNKVTEKGKDVELRCDPISGHTALYWYRQSLGQGLEFLIYFQGNSAPDKSGLPSDRFSAERTGGSVSTLTIQRTQQEDSAVYLCASSLGGLVHEQFFGPGTRLTVL.

This chain connects TRBV10-2 to TRBJ1-4; D not resolved. V lost 2 bases to trimming and J lost 7 bases, with 14 bases between them. Germline values: CDR1 WSHSY, CDR2 SAAADI. The CDR3 contains 15 residues. For the CDR3, the DNA is TGCGCCAGCAGTGAGGCCCGGGCTCCGGGTGAAAAACTGTTTTTT. Residues: CASSEARAPGEKLFF.

For the CDR3, the DNA is TGTGCCAGTAGTATTGGGGTAGCGGGAGGTAGGGAGCAGTTCTTC. It encodes CASSIGVAGGREQFF. The gene calls are TRBV19 and TRBJ2-1; 10 positions match TRBD2. The CDR3 loop spans 15 amino acids. J lost 10 bases, V lost 3 bases, and 9 bases had no gene match. Germline V lookup: CDR1 LNHDA, CDR2 SQIVND (reference sequence).

V gene TRBV11-2 combines with J gene TRBJ2-7, with 7 bases that match TRBD2. Germline CDR1 reads SGHAT; CDR2 reads FQNNGV. CDR3 length: 15 residues. After removal of 8 bases from V and 5 bases from J, the junction contained 15 bases not matched to a gene. CDR3 DNA sequence: TGTGCCAGCGGGGGGGTGGCGGGAAAGAGAAACGAGCAGTACTTC. It specifies CASGGVAGKRNEQYF.

The J gene is TRBJ2-1, the V gene TRBV4-1; the D gene is possibly TRBD1 (6 bases). This CDR3 spans 17 amino acids. CDR1 MGHRA and CDR2 YSYEKL come from the germline V gene. Trimming took 0 bases from V and 2 from J, leaving 14 bases between them. CDR3 nucleotides: TGCGCCAGCAGCCAAGATTGGGGGCAAGGTGCCTACAATGAGCAGTTCTTC. It yields the protein CASSQDWGQGAYNEQFF.

The chain is built from TRBV25-1 and TRBJ2-5; D is unclear. The CDR3 loop spans 13 amino acids. CDR1 is MGHDK and CDR2 is SYGVNS in the germline V gene. The V and J ends lost 3 bases and 3 bases respectively, with 8 bases between them. As DNA, the CDR3 is TGTGCCAGCAGTGAGTTAGGGAAAGAGACCCAGTACTTC. It is translated as CASSELGKETQYF.

The rearrangement joins TRBV5-1 to TRBJ2-7, with 9 bases identical to TRBD1. Germline V gene lookup returns CDR1 SGHRS and CDR2 YFSETQ. With 2 bases clipped from V and 2 bases from J, the junction kept 5 bases outside the gene matches. CDR3 length equals 15 residues. The CDR3 DNA follows: TGCGCCAGCAGCTTAGGACAGGGGTTTACCTACGAGCAGTACTTC. This gives the protein CASSLGQGFTYEQYF.

This clone was seen once. The V and J genes are TRBV27 and TRBJ2-7, with D possibly matching TRBD2 (5 bases). The CDR3 consists of 15 residues. Germline CDR1 and CDR2: MNHEY and SMNVEV (reference sequence). V was cut by 5 bases and J by 4 bases, with 18 bases left in between. CDR3 loop: CASSTPELGGYEQYF. Written as DNA, the CDR3 is TGTGCCAGCAGTACCCCCGAGTTAGGAGGTTACGAGCAGTACTTC.